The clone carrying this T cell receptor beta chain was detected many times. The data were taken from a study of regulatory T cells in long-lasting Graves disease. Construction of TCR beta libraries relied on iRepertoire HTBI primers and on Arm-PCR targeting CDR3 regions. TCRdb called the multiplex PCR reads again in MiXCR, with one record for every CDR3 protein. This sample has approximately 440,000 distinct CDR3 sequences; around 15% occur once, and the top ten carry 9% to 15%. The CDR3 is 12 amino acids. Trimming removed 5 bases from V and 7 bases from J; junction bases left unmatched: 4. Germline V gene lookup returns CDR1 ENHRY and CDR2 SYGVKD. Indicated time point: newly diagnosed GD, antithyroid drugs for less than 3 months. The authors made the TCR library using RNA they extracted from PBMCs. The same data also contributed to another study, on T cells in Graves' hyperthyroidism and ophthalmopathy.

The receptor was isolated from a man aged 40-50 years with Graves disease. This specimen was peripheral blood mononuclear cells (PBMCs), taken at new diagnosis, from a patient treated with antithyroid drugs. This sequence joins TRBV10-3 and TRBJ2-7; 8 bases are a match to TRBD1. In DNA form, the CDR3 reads TGTGCCATCAGTCCCGGGACAGGTGAGCAGTACTTC. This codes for CAISPGTGEQYF.